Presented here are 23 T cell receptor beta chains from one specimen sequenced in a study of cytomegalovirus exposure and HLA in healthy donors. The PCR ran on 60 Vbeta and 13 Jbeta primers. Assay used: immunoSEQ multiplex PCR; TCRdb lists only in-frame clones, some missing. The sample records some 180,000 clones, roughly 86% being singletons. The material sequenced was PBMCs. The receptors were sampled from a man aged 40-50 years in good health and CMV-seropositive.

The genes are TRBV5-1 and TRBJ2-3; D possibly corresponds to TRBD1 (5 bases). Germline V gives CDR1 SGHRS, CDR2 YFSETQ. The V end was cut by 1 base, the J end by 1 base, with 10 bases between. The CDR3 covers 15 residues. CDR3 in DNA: TGCGCCAGCAGCTTGCAGGGTTCCCGCACAGATACGCAGTATTTT. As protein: CASSLQGSRTDTQYF.

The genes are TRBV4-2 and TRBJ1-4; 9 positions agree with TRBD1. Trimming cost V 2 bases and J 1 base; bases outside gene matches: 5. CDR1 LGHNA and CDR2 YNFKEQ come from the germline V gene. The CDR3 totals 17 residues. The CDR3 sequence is CASSQLGQGLTNEKLFF. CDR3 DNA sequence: TGTGCCAGCAGCCAACTGGGACAGGGTCTAACTAATGAAAAACTGTTTTTT.

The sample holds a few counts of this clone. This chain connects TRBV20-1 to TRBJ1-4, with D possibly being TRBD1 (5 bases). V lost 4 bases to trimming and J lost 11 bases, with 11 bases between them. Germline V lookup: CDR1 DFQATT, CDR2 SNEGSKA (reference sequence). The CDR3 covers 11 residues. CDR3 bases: TGCAGTGCTACCCCCGGGGGGAAACTGTTTTTT. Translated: CSATPGGKLFF.

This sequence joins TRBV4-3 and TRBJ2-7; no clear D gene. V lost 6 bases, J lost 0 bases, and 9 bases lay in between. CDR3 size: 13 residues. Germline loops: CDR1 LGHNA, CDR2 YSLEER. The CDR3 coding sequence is TGCGCCAGCAGTCCATCGAGCTCCTACGAGCAGTACTTC. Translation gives CASSPSSSYEQYF.

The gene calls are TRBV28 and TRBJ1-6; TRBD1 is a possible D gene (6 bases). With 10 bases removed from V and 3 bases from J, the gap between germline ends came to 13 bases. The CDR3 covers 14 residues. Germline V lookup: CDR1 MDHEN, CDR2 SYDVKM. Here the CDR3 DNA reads TGTGCCATCCGGGGGGGCTACTATAATTCACCCCTCCACTTT. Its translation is CAIRGGYYNSPLHF.

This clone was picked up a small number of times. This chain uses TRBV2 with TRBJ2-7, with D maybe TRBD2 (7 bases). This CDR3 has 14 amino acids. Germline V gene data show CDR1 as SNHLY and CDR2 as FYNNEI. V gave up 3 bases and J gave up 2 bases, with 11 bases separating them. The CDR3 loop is CASSDPRGPYEQYF. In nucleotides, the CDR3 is TGTGCCAGCAGTGACCCGCGGGGGCCCTACGAGCAGTACTTC.

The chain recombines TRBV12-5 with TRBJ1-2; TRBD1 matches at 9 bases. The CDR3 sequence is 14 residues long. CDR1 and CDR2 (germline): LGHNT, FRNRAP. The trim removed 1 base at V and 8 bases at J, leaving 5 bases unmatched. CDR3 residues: CASGLDRGRRGYTF. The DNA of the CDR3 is TGTGCTAGTGGTTTGGACAGGGGGCGCCGGGGCTACACCTTC. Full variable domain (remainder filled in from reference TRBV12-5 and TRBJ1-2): DARVTQTPRHKVTEMGQEVTMRCQPILGHNTVFWYRQTMMQGLELLAYFRNRAPLDDSGMPKDRFSAEMPDATLATLKIQPSEPRDSAVYFCASGLDRGRRGYTFGSGTRLTVV.

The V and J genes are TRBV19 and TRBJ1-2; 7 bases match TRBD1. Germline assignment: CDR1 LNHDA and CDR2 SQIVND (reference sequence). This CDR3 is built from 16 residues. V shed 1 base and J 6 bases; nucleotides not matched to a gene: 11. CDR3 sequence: CASSIVAFGTANGYTF. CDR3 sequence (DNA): TGTGCCAGTAGTATAGTCGCTTTTGGGACAGCCAATGGCTACACCTTC.

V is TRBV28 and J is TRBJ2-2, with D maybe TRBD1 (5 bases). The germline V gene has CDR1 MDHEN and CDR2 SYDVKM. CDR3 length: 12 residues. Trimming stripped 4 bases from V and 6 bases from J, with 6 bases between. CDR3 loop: CASSWGAGELFF. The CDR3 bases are TGTGCCAGCAGTTGGGGCGCCGGGGAGCTGTTTTTT.

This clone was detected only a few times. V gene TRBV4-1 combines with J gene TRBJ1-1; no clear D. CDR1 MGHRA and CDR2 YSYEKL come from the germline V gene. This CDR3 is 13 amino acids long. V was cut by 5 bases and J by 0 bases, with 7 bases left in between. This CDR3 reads CASSGTVNTEAFF. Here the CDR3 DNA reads TGCGCCAGCAGCGGCACAGTGAACACTGAAGCTTTCTTT.

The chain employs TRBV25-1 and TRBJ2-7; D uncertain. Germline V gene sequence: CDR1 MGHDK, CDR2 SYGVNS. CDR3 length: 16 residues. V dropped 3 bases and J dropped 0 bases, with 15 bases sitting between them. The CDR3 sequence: CASSDYTNPASYEQYF. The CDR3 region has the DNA TGTGCCAGCAGTGACTATACTAACCCGGCCTCCTACGAGCAGTACTTC.

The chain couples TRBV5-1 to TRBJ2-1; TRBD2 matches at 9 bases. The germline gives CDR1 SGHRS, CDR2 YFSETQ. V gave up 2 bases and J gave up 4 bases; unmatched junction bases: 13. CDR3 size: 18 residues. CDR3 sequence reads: CASSFRGSVAGVYNEQFF. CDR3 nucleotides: TGCGCCAGCAGCTTCCGCGGGAGTGTAGCGGGGGTTTACAATGAGCAGTTCTTC.

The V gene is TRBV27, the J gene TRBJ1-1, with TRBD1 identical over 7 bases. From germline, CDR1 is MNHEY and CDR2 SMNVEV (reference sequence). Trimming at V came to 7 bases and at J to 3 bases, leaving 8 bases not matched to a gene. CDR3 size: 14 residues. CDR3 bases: TGTGCCAGCACCCGAAGCAGGGGGTACACTGAAGCTTTCTTT. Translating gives CASTRSRGYTEAFF.

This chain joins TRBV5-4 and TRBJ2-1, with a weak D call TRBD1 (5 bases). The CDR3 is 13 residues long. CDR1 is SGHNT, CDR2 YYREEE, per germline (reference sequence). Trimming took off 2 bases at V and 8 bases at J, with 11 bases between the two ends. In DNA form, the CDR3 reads TGTGCCAGCAGCTTACTGACAGAGGATGAGCAGTTCTTC. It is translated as CASSLLTEDEQFF.

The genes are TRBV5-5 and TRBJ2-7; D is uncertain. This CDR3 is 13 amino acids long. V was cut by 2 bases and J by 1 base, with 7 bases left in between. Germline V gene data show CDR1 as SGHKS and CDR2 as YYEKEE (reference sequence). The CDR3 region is CASSLDWSYEQYF. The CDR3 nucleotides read TGTGCCAGCAGCTTAGACTGGTCCTACGAGCAGTACTTC.

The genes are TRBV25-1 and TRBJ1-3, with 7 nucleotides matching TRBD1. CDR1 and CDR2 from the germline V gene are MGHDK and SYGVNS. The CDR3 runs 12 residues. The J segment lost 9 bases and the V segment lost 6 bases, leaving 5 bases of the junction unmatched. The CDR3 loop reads CASRGTVTTIYF. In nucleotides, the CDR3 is TGTGCCAGCAGGGGGACAGTTACCACCATATATTTT.

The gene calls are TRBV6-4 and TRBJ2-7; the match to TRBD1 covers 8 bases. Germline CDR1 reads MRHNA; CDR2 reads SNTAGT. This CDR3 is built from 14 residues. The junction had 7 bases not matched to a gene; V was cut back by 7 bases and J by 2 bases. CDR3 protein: CASTPRQGPYEQYF. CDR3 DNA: TGTGCCAGCACCCCAAGACAGGGGCCCTACGAGCAGTACTTC.

The CDR3 nucleotides are TGTGCCAGCAGTGAGCAGGGCTTCTACGAGCAGTACTTC. It codes for CASSEQGFYEQYF. V usage is TRBV2 and J usage is TRBJ2-7, with a tentative D call TRBD1 (5 bases). The V gene's germline CDR1 is SNHLY and CDR2 FYNNEI. Trimming took 3 bases from V and 3 from J, leaving 9 bases between them. This CDR3 has 13 residues.

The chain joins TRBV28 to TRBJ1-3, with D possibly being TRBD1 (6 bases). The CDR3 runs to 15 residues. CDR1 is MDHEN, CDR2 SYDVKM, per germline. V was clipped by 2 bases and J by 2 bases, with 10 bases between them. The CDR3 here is CASSLLGATGNTIYF. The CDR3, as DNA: TGTGCCAGCAGTTTACTGGGGGCGACTGGAAACACCATATATTTT.

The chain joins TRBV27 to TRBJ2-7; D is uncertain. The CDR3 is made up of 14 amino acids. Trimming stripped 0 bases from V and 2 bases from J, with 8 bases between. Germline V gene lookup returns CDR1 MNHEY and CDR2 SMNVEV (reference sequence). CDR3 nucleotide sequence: TGTGCCAGCAGTTTATCGGTAAAGCCCTACGAGCAGTACTTC. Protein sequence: CASSLSVKPYEQYF.

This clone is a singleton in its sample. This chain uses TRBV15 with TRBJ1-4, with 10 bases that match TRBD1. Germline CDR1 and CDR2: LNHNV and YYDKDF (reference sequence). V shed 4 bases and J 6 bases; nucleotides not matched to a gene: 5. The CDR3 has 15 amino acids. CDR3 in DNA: TGTGCCACCAGCACCCGACAGGGGGCGGATGAAAAACTGTTTTTT. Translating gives CATSTRQGADEKLFF.

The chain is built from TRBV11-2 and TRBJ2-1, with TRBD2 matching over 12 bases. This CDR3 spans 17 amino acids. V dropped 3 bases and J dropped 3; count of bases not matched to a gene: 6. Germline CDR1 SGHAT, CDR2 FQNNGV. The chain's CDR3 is CASSLGTSGGSYNEQFF. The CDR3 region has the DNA TGTGCCAGCAGCTTGGGAACTAGCGGGGGGAGCTACAATGAGCAGTTCTTC.

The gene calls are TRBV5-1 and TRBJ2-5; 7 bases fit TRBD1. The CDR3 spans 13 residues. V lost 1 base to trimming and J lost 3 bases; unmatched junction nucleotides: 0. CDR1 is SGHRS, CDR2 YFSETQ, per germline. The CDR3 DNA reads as TGCGCCAGCAGCTTGACAGGGGAAGAGACCCAGTACTTC. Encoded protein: CASSLTGEETQYF.